Listed here are 15 T cell receptor beta chains from one sample, sequenced in a study of CD8 T cells in ankylosing spondylitis. Using its own MiXCR run on the 5' RACE reads, TCRdb lists one record per CDR3 protein. The sample contains fewer than 250,000 distinct CDR3 sequences, about 10% of which appear only once. Sequencing was carried out using blood, either unsorted or a sorted T cell fraction (not recorded which). All receptors derive from a male donor with ankylosing spondylitis or in good health (not recorded which).

This clonotype has a count of ten or more. The chain couples TRBV2 to TRBJ2-2; no firm D call. Trimming removed 0 bases at V and 7 bases at J, with 9 bases between. The CDR3 loop spans 14 amino acids. CDR1 and CDR2 from the germline V gene are SNHLY and FYNNEI. The CDR3: CASSEALAVGELFF. The CDR3 coding sequence is TGTGCCAGCAGTGAAGCGCTTGCGGTCGGGGAGCTGTTTTTT. Together with reference TRBV2 and TRBJ2-2, the CDR3 gives the full variable domain: EPEVTQTPSHQVTQMGQEVILRCVPISNHLYFYWYRQILGQKVEFLVSFYNNEISEKSEIFDDQFSVERPDGSNFTLKIRSTKLEDSAMYFCASSEALAVGELFFGEGSRLTVL.

The chain employs TRBV30 and TRBJ2-1; TRBD2 aligns across 8 bases. Germline values: CDR1 GTSNPN, CDR2 SVGIG (reference sequence). The CDR3 is 14 residues long. V trimming: 8 bases; J trimming: 5 bases; junction bases outside the gene matches: 11. The CDR3 coding sequence is TGTGCCAGACACACTAGCGGTACCGACAATGAGCAGTTCTTC. Amino acids: CARHTSGTDNEQFF.

This clonotype was detected only a few times. The chain links TRBV30 to TRBJ1-5, with 9 bases that match TRBD1. Germline-derived CDR1 and CDR2 are GTSNPN and SVGIG (reference sequence). The V and J ends lost 6 bases and 9 bases, in that order; junction bases with no gene match: 15. The CDR3 spans 15 residues. Written as DNA, the CDR3 is TGTGCCTGTACCCCCCCGGGACAGGGATCTCTGCCCCAGCATTTT. It yields the protein CACTPPGQGSLPQHF.

This clonotype was counted ten times or more. J is TRBJ1-5 and V is TRBV2; 9 bases agree with TRBD1. CDR3 length: 17 amino acids. V dropped 9 bases and J dropped 4; count of bases not matched to a gene: 16. The germline V gene has CDR1 SNHLY and CDR2 FYNNEI. Here the CDR3 reads CASQGVGTGTQNQPQHF. CDR3 bases: TGTGCCAGTCAGGGGGTAGGGACAGGGACCCAGAATCAGCCCCAGCATTTT. Complete variable domain (other parts from reference TRBV2 and TRBJ1-5): EPEVTQTPSHQVTQMGQEVILRCVPISNHLYFYWYRQILGQKVEFLVSFYNNEISEKSEIFDDQFSVERPDGSNFTLKIRSTKLEDSAMYFCASQGVGTGTQNQPQHFGDGTRLSIL.

This clonotype was seen only a few times. The gene calls are TRBV28 and TRBJ2-6, with TRBD1 matching 7 bases. V was clipped by 3 bases and J by 0 bases; unmatched bases: 8. The CDR3 totals 18 residues. Looked up from germline, CDR1 is MDHEN and CDR2 is SYDVKM. CDR3 nucleotides: TGTGCCAGCAGTTTGCTGGGACGGACAGGCTCTGGGGCCAACGTCCTGACTTTC. It translates to CASSLLGRTGSGANVLTF.

This clonotype showed up just a few times. The V gene is TRBV20-1, the J gene TRBJ2-5; 7 positions match TRBD2. Losses at the gene ends were 6 bases for V and 5 bases for J; bases not matched to a gene: 21. CDR3 size: 17 residues. The germline gives CDR1 DFQATT, CDR2 SNEGSKA (reference sequence). CDR3 loop: CSAGGGLRGALGETQYF. The CDR3 DNA follows: TGCAGTGCGGGCGGGGGTTTGCGGGGCGCCTTAGGGGAGACCCAGTACTTC.

The CDR3 DNA reads TGTGCCACCAGTGATTTGCAGACAGATACGCAGTATTTT. It specifies CATSDLQTDTQYF. The gene calls are TRBV24-1 and TRBJ2-3; D unclear. The CDR3 length is 13 residues. CDR1 is KGHDR, CDR2 SFDVKD, per germline. The V gene lost 0 bases and the J gene lost 3 bases, with 3 bases spanning the gap.

J is TRBJ2-5 and V is TRBV12-3 or TRBV12-4; D not resolved. V dropped 6 bases and J dropped 3 bases, with 8 bases sitting between them. This CDR3 has 12 amino acids. DNA for the CDR3: TGTGCCAGCAGCCGAAAGAAAGAGACCCAGTACTTC. As protein: CASSRKKETQYF.

This clonotype was observed a handful of times. CDR3 in DNA: TGCGCCAGCAGCTTGGGACCGACAGGGTCGAACCAAGAGACCCAGTACTTC. Translated, it gives CASSLGPTGSNQETQYF. The chain is built from TRBV5-1 and TRBJ2-5, with 7 bases aligning to TRBD1. V gave up 0 bases and J gave up 0 bases; unmatched junction bases: 8. Germline V gives CDR1 SGHRS, CDR2 YFSETQ. The CDR3 extends over 17 amino acids. The complete variable domain, with remaining parts taken from reference TRBV5-1 and TRBJ2-5, reads KAGVTQTPRYLIKTRGQQVTLSCSPISGHRSVSWYQQTPGQGLQFLFEYFSETQRNKGNFPGRFSGRQFSNSRSEMNVSTLELGDSALYLCASSLGPTGSNQETQYFGPGTRLLVL.

The table lists this clonotype with many counts. The gene calls are TRBV7-2 and TRBJ2-7; D unclear. The CDR3 sequence is 13 residues long. In germline, CDR1 is SGHTA, CDR2 FQGNSA. The germline V and J ends were trimmed by 7 bases and 0 bases, with 10 bases remaining between them. The CDR3, as DNA: TGTGCCAGCAACCTAGGGCTCTCCTACGAGCAGTACTTC. It yields the protein CASNLGLSYEQYF.

The chain links TRBV27 to TRBJ1-4; D not resolved. Trimming shortened V by 1 base and J by 3 bases, and 6 bases separated the two germline ends. The CDR3 consists of 14 residues. CDR1 MNHEY and CDR2 SMNVEV come from the germline V gene (reference sequence). The CDR3 loop reads CASSLYPANEKLFF. As DNA, the CDR3 is TGTGCCAGCAGTTTATATCCAGCTAATGAAAAACTGTTTTTT.

This clonotype was observed many times. V is TRBV12-3 or TRBV12-4 and J is TRBJ2-2; perhaps D is TRBD1 or TRBD2 (5 bases each). The CDR3 runs 15 residues. Trimming stripped 5 bases from V and 1 base from J, with 11 bases between. The CDR3 protein is CASSRHGGNTGELFF. The DNA for the CDR3 is TGTGCCAGCAGTCGCCATGGGGGGAACACCGGGGAGCTGTTTTTT.

Ten or more counts support this clonotype. V gene TRBV20-1 combines with J gene TRBJ2-5; TRBD2 is a possible D gene (6 bases). CDR1 is DFQATT and CDR2 is SNEGSKA in the germline V gene (reference sequence). Between the trimmed V and J ends, which lost 5 bases and 2 bases, there was a span of 9 bases. The CDR3 loop spans 12 amino acids. CDR3 DNA: TGCAGTGCTCCCAGCGGGCAAGAGACCCAGTACTTC. Its translation is CSAPSGQETQYF.

This clonotype was counted ten times or more. CDR3 loop: CASSPRTVVDNEQFF. CDR3 bases: TGTGCCAGCAGCCCAAGGACCGTCGTGGACAATGAGCAGTTCTTC. The V gene is TRBV11-2, the J gene TRBJ2-1; D not resolved. The CDR3 consists of 15 residues. With 5 bases removed from V and 5 bases from J, the gap between germline ends came to 16 bases. CDR1 and CDR2 (germline): SGHAT, FQNNGV.

The chain carries TRBV25-1 and TRBJ1-1; TRBD1 is a possible D gene (6 bases). The CDR3 is 14 residues long. Germline assignment: CDR1 MGHDK and CDR2 SYGVNS. The V end lost 5 bases, the J end lost 4 bases, and 14 bases lay between the germline ends. The CDR3 coding sequence is TGTGCCAGCAGTTTCACAGGGAGGGGCACTGAAGCTTTCTTT. Its protein product is CASSFTGRGTEAFF.